This paragraph covers one T cell receptor (beta chain) sequence. The sample belongs to a study of T cell responses to AZD1222 COVID-19 vaccine. Data came from immunoSEQ multiplex PCR; TCRdb stores just in-frame clones and leaves some out. The sample holds more than 110,000 clones; about 93% are singletons and the top ten take over 7.5%. CDR1 and CDR2 (germline): MNHEY, SVGAGI. Trimming shortened V by 11 bases and J by 10 bases, and 26 bases separated the two germline ends. The length of the CDR3 is 14 residues. The sequence was obtained from an adult in good health. Sequenced here: peripheral blood, sampled on day 0 of AZD1222 vaccination. The chain carries TRBV6-5 and TRBJ1-1; possible D gene TRBD1, 5 bases. The CDR3 sequence is CAAGGVGRFEGAFF. In nucleotides, the CDR3 is TGTGCCGCGGGGGGTGTTGGAAGGTTTGAGGGAGCTTTCTTT.